The 3 T cell receptor beta chains below come from one sample, sequenced in a study of blood T cell repertoires in COVID-19. The method was immunoSEQ multiplex PCR; TCRdb's version includes in-frame clones alone and lacks a portion of them. The sample lists about 170,000 clones; roughly 82% were seen once. The sequenced sample consisted of peripheral blood. Source of these receptors: a woman in her 70s with acute or convalescent COVID-19.

The chain carries TRBV7-9 and TRBJ2-7; D is unresolved. There are 15 residues in the CDR3. Between the trimmed V and J ends, which lost 1 base and 2 bases, there was a span of 12 bases. CDR1 is SEHNR, CDR2 FQNEAQ, per germline (reference sequence). CDR3 DNA sequence: TGTGCCAGCAGCTTAGGGTCTGGGCATGCCTACGAGCAGTACTTC. Its translation is CASSLGSGHAYEQYF.

The chain joins TRBV2 to TRBJ2-7; a possible D gene is TRBD1 (6 bases). Germline values: CDR1 SNHLY, CDR2 FYNNEI. The CDR3 consists of 13 residues. The germline V and J ends were trimmed by 5 bases and 6 bases, with 14 bases remaining between them. CDR3 amino acids: CASSPNRASEQYF. The DNA for the CDR3 is TGTGCCAGCAGTCCCAACAGGGCGTCCGAGCAGTACTTC.

The chain has TRBV7-2 and TRBJ1-5, with 11 bases lining up with TRBD1. The V and J ends lost 2 bases and 3 bases, in that order; junction bases with no gene match: 6. Germline loops: CDR1 SGHTA, CDR2 FQGNSA. This CDR3 region has 17 residues. The CDR3 sequence: CASSLRGTGGDNQPQHF. For the CDR3, the DNA is TGTGCCAGCAGCTTACGGGGGACAGGGGGTGACAATCAGCCCCAGCATTTT. Complete variable domain (other parts from reference TRBV7-2 and TRBJ1-5): GAGVSQSPSNKVTEKGKDVELRCDPISGHTALYWYRQSLGQGLEFLIYFQGNSAPDKSGLPSDRFSAERTGGSVSTLTIQRTQQEDSAVYLCASSLRGTGGDNQPQHFGDGTRLSIL.